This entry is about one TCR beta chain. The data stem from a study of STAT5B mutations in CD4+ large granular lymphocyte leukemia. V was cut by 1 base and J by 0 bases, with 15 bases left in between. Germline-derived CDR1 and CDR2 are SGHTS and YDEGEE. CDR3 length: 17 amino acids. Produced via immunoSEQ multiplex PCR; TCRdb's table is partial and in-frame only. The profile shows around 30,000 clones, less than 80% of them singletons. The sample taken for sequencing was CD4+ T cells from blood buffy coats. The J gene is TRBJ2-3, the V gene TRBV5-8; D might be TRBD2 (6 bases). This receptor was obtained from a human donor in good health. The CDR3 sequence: CASSLTLAHYSTDTQYF. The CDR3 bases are TGTGCCAGCAGCTTGACGCTAGCGCACTATAGCACAGATACGCAGTATTTT.